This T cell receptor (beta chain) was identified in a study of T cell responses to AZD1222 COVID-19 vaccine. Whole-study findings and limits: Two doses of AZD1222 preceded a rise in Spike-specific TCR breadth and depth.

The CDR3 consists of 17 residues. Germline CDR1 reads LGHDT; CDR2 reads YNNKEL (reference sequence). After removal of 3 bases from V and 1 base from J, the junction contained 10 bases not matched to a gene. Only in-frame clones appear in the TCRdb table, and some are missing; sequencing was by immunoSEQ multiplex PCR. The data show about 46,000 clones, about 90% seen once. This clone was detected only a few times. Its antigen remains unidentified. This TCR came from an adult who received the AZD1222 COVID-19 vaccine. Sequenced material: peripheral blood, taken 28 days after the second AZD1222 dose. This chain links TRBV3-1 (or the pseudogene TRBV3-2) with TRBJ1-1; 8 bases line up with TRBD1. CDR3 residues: CASSHDRGQRGNTEAFF. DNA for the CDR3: TGTGCCAGCAGCCACGACAGGGGTCAACGGGGGAACACTGAAGCTTTCTTT.